The sequence of this TCR beta chain was determined in a study of control samples from healthy donors and cancer patients. In germline, CDR1 is SGDLS, CDR2 YYNGEE. V lost 3 bases to trimming and J lost 0 bases, with 16 bases between them. CDR3 size: 18 residues. Profiling relied on immunoSEQ multiplex PCR, and the TCRdb table lists in-frame clones only, not all of them. The sample holds 140,000 to 150,000 clones, around 92% seen once. The gene calls are TRBV9 and TRBJ2-6; possible D gene TRBD1, 5 bases. Material for sequencing was blood. This TCR was sampled from a man aged 25-40 years in good health. The CDR3 protein is CASSAPQGIYSGANVLTF. The CDR3 DNA reads TGTGCCAGCAGCGCGCCTCAGGGTATCTACTCTGGGGCCAACGTCCTGACTTTC.